This T cell receptor beta chain was identified during a study of T cells in Graves' hyperthyroidism and ophthalmopathy. Graves' hyperthyroidism is called stable when ophthalmopathy does not progress within 18 months. In making diagnoses, clinical symptoms, serum thyroxine and TRAb, thyroid ultrasound and orbital computed tomography were all used. Trimming at V came to 4 bases and at J to 1 base, leaving 10 bases not matched to a gene. There are 16 residues in the CDR3. The germline gives CDR1 SEHNR, CDR2 FQNEAQ (reference sequence). It was RNA transcripts that yielded the amplified TCR beta CDR3 regions. HTBI primers were the set used in a first-round RT-PCR of the TCR CDR3. A single record per CDR3 protein comes from TCRdb applying MiXCR to the multiplex PCR reads. The top ten hold approximately 13% of the sample, which has around 500,000 distinct CDR3 sequences, 12% to 15% seen once. This clonotype has a count of ten or more. Its antigen is not known.

General study points: Expanded thyroid clonotypes (above 0.001) were mostly also found in blood. A 13 V-J signature model discriminated ophthalmopathy versus stable hyperthyroidism.

V and J are TRBV7-9 and TRBJ2-7; TRBD2 aligns across 7 bases. The sequenced sample consisted of blood. The sequence came from a woman aged 40 to 55 with Graves' hyperthyroidism. CDR3 amino acids: CASSSSREVRSYEQYF. DNA for the CDR3: TGTGCCAGCAGCTCCTCCCGGGAGGTTAGATCCTACGAGCAGTACTTC.